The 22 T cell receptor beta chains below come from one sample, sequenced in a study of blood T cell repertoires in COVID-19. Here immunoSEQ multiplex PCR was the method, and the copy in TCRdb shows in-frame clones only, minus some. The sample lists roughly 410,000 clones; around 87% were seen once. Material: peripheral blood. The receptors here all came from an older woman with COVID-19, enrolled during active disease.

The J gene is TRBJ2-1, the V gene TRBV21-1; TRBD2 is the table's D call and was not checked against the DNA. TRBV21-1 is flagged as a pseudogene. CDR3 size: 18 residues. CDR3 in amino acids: CASSKESLAGDSYNEQFF. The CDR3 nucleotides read TGTGCCAGCAGCAAAGAATCCCTAGCGGGGGACTCCTACAATGAGCAGTTCTTC.

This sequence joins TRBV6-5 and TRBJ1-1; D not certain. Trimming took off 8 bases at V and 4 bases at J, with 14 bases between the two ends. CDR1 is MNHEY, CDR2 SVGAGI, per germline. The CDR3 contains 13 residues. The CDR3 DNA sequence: TGTGCCAGCCAGGACTTGTTGGCCACTGAAGCTTTCTTT. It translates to CASQDLLATEAFF.

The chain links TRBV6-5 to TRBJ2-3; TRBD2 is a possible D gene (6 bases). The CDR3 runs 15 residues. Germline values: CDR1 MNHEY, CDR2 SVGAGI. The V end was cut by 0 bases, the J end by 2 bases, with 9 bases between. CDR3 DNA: TGTGCCAGCAGTTACTCGCGGGGAGACACAGATACGCAGTATTTT. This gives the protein CASSYSRGDTDTQYF.

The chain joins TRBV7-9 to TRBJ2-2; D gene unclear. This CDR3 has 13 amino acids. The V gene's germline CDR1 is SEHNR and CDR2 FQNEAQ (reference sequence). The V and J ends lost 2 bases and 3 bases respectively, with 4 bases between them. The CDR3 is CASSLQYTGELFF. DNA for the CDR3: TGTGCCAGCAGCTTACAGTACACCGGGGAGCTGTTTTTT.

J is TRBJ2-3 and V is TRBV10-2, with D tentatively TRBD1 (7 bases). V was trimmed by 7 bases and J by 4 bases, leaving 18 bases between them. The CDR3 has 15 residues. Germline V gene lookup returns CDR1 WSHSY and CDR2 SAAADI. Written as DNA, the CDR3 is TGCGCCAGCACCCTGACAGGGACTCATTCAGATACGCAGTATTTT. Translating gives CASTLTGTHSDTQYF.

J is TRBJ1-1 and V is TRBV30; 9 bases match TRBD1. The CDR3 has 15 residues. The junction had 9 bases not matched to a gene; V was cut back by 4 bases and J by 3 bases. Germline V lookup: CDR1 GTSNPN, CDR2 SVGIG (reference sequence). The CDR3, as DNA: TGTGCCTGGACTGGTTCGTGGACAGGGGACACTGAAGCTTTCTTT. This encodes CAWTGSWTGDTEAFF.

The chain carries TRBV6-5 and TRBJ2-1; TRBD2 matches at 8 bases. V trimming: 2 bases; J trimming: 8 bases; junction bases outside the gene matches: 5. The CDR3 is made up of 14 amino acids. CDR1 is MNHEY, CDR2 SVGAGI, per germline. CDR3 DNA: TGTGCCAGCAGTTACCGGGAGGGGGGCTATGAGCAGTTCTTC. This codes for CASSYREGGYEQFF.

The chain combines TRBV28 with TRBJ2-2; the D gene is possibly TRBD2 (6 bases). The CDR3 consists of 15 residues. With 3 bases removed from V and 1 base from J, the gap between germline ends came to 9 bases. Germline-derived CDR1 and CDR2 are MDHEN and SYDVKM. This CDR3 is CASSFWGENTGELFF. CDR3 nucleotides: TGTGCCAGCAGTTTTTGGGGGGAGAACACCGGGGAGCTGTTTTTT.

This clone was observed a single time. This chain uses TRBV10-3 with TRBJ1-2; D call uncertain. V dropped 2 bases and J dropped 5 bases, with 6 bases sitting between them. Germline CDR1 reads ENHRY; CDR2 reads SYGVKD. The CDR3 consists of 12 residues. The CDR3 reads CAISEEEYGYTF. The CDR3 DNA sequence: TGTGCCATCAGTGAGGAGGAATATGGCTACACCTTC.

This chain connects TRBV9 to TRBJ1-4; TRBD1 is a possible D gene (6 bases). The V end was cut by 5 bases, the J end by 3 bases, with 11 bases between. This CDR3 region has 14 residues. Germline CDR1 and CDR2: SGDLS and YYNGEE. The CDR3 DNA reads TGTGCCAGCAGACTACAGGGCCCTAATGAAAAACTGTTTTTT. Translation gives CASRLQGPNEKLFF.

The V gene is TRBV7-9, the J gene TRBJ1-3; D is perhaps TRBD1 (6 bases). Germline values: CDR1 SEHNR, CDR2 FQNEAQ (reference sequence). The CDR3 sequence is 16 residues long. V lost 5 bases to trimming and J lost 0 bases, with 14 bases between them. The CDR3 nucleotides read TGTGCCAGCAGCCACTTAGGGGGATCCTCTGGAAACACCATATATTTT. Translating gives CASSHLGGSSGNTIYF.

CDR3 nucleotides: TGCGCCAGCAGCTGGGACAGGGGTAACTATGGCTACACCTTC. It encodes CASSWDRGNYGYTF. The chain has TRBV5-1 and TRBJ1-2; TRBD1 matches 10 bases. Germline trimming cut 3 bases from V and 1 base from J; bases unmatched to any gene: 0. The CDR3 spans 14 residues. Germline V lookup: CDR1 SGHRS, CDR2 YFSETQ. Using reference TRBV5-1 and TRBJ1-2 for the parts outside the CDR3, the full variable domain is KAGVTQTPRYLIKTRGQQVTLSCSPISGHRSVSWYQQTPGQGLQFLFEYFSETQRNKGNFPGRFSGRQFSNSRSEMNVSTLELGDSALYLCASSWDRGNYGYTFGSGTRLTVV.

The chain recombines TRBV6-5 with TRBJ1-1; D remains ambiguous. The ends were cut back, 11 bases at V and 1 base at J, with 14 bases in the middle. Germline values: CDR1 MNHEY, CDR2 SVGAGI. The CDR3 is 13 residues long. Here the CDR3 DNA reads TGTGCCGGAGCAGTAAGTAAGAACACTGAAGCTTTCTTT. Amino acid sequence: CAGAVSKNTEAFF.

CDR3 nucleotide sequence: TGTGCCAGCAGTTTAACAGGGCTTGAAGCTTTCTTT. Its translation: CASSLTGLEAFF. The chain is built from TRBV12-3 or TRBV12-4 and TRBJ1-1, with a tentative D call TRBD1 (6 bases). The CDR3 length is 12 residues. V shed 2 bases and J shed 7 bases, with 8 bases lying between them.

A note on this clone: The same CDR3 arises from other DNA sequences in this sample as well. The CDR3 protein is CASSYSGQGIYGYTF. Written as DNA, the CDR3 is TGTGCCAGCAGTTACTCTGGCCAGGGGATTTATGGCTACACCTTC. The chain couples TRBV6-6 to TRBJ1-2; a weak D match, TRBD1 (6 bases). V was pared by 0 bases and J by 5 bases, with 13 bases between. Looked up from germline, CDR1 is MNHNY and CDR2 is SVGAGI (reference sequence). The CDR3 totals 15 residues.

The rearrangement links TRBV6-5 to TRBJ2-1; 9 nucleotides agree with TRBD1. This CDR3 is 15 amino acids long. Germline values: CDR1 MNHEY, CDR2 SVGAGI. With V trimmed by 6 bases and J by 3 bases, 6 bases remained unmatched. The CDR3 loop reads CASRVRTGVYNEQFF. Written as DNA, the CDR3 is TGTGCCAGCAGGGTCCGGACAGGGGTCTACAATGAGCAGTTCTTC.

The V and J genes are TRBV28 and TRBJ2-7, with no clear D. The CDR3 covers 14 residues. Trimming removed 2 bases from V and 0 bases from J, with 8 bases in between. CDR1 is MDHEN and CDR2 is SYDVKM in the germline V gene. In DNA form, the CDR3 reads TGTGCCAGCAGTTTAACAGCCTACTCCTACGAGCAGTACTTC. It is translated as CASSLTAYSYEQYF.

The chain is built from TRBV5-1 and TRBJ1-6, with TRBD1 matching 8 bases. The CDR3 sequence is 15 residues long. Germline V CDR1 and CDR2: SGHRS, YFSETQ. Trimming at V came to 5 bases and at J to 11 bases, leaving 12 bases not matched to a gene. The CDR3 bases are TGCGCCAGCAGACCAAGCCGGACAGGGATAACACCCCTCCACTTT. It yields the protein CASRPSRTGITPLHF. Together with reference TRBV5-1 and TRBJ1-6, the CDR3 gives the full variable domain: KAGVTQTPRYLIKTRGQQVTLSCSPISGHRSVSWYQQTPGQGLQFLFEYFSETQRNKGNFPGRFSGRQFSNSRSEMNVSTLELGDSALYLCASRPSRTGITPLHFGNGTRLTVT.

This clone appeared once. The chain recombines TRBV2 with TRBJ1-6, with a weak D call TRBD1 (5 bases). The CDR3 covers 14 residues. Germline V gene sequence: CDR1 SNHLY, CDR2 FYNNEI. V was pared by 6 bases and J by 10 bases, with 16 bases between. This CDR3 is CASSRTLQGSPLHF. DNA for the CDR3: TGTGCCAGCAGCCGGACATTACAAGGCTCACCCCTCCACTTT.

The CDR3 region has the DNA TGTGCCAGCTCACCACGATCGAGACAGGGGACGAGTTCTGATCAGCCCCAGCATTTT. Its protein is CASSPRSRQGTSSDQPQHF. The chain links TRBV18 to TRBJ1-5; TRBD1 matches at 8 bases. Germline loops: CDR1 KGHSH, CDR2 LQKENI. CDR3 length: 19 amino acids. J lost 5 bases, V lost 1 base, and 16 bases had no gene match.

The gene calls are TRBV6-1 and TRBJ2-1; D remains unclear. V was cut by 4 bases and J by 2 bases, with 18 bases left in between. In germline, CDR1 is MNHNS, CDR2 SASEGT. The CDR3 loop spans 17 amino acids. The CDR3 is CASSGNWMGHTYNEQFF. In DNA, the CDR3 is TGTGCCAGCAGTGGGAATTGGATGGGCCACACCTACAATGAGCAGTTCTTC.

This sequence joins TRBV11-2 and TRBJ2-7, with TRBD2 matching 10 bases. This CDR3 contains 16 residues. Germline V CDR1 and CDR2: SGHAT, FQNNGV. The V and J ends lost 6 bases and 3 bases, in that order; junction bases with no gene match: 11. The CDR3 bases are TGTGCCAGCAGTTCCCTCGGACTAGCGGCGGTCTACGAGCAGTACTTC. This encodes CASSSLGLAAVYEQYF.